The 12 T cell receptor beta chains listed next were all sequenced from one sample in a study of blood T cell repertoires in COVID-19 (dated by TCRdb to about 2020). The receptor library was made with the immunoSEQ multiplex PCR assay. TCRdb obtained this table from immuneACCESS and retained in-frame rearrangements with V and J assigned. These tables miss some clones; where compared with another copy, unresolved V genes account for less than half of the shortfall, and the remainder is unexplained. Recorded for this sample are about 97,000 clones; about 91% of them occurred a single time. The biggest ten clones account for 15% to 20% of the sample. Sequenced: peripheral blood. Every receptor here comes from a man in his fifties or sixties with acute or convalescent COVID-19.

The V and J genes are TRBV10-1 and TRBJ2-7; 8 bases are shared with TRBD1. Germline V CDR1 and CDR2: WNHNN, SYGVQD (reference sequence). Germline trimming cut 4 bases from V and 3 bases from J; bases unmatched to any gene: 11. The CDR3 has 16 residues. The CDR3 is CASSVRQGTRVYEQYF. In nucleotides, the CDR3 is TGCGCCAGCAGTGTACGACAGGGGACAAGGGTCTACGAGCAGTACTTC.

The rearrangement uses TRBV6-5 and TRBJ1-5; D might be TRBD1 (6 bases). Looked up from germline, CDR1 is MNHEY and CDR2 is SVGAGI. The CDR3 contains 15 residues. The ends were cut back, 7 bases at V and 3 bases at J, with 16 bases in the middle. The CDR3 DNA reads TGTGCCAGCACTAAAGATGGGGGACACAATCAGCCCCAGCATTTT. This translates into CASTKDGGHNQPQHF.

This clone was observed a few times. In DNA form, the CDR3 reads TGTGCCAGCAGCCCCGGGACAGGGGGCGAGGAGACCCAGTACTTC. Residues: CASSPGTGGEETQYF. The chain employs TRBV6-6 and TRBJ2-5; 12 nucleotides agree with TRBD1. Germline V CDR1 and CDR2: MNHNY, SVGAGI (reference sequence). The trim removed 6 bases at V and 5 bases at J, leaving 7 bases unmatched. The CDR3 covers 15 residues.

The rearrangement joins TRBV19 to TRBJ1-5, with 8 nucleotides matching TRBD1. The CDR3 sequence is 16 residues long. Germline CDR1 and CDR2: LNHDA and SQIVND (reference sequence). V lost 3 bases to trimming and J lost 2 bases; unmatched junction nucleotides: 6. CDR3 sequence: CASSMENRGGNQPQHF. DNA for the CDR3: TGTGCCAGTAGTATGGAGAACAGGGGGGGCAATCAGCCCCAGCATTTT.

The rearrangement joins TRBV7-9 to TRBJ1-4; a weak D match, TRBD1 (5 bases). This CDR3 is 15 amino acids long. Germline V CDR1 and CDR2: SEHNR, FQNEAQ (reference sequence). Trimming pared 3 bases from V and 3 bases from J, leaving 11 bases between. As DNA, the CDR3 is TGTGCCAGCAGCTTTGAGACAGTACCTAATGAAAAACTGTTTTTT. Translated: CASSFETVPNEKLFF.

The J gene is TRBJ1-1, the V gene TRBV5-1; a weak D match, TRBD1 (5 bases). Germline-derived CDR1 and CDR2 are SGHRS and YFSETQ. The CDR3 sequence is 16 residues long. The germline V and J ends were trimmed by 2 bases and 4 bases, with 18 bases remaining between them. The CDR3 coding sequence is TGCGCCAGCAGCTTATCGGGGGGAGGAAGCACCACTGAAGCTTTCTTT. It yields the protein CASSLSGGGSTTEAFF.

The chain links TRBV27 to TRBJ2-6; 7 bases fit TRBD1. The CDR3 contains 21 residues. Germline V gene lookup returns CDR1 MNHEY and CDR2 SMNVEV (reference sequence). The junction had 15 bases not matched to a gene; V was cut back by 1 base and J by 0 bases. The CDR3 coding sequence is TGTGCCAGCAGTTTATGGGGGACAGCCCTCTCTTTGGACTCTGGGGCCAACGTCCTGACTTTC. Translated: CASSLWGTALSLDSGANVLTF.

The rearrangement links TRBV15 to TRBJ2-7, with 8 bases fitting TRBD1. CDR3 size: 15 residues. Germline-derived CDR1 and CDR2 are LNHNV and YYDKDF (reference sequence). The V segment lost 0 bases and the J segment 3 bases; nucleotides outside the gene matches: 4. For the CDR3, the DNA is TGTGCCACCAGCAGAGATGTCGGGACAGGCTACGAGCAGTACTTC. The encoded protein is CATSRDVGTGYEQYF.

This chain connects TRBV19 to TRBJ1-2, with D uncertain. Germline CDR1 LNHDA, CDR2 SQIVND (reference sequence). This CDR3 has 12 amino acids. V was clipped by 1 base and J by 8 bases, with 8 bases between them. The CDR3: CASSIGAGGYTF. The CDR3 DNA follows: TGTGCCAGTAGTATAGGGGCTGGCGGCTACACCTTC.

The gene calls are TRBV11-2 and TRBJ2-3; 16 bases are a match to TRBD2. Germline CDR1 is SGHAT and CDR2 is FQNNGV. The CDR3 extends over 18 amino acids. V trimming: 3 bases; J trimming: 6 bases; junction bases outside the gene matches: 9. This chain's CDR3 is CASSLAKGLAGGADTQYF. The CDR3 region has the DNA TGTGCCAGCAGCTTGGCCAAGGGACTAGCGGGGGGGGCGGATACGCAGTATTTT.

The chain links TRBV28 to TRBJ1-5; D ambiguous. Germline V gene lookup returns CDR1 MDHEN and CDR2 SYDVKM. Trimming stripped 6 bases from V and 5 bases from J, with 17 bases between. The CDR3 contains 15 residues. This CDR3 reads CASSLGGSRHQPQHF. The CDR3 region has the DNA TGTGCCAGCAGCCTTGGAGGTTCAAGGCATCAGCCCCAGCATTTT.

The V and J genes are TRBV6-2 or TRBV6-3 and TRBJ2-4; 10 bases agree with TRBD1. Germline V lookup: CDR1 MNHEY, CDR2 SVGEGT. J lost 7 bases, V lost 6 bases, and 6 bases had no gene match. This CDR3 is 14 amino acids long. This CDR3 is CASSRDRGLNIQYF. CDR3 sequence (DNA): TGTGCCAGCAGCCGCGACAGGGGGCTTAACATTCAGTACTTC.